This T cell receptor (beta chain) was captured in a study of shared clonotypes between healthy human individuals. Overall study context: Donor composition was a couple of women and a few men, aged 18 to 49. Study-wide findings and caveats: What limited the represented genetic and exposure-history diversity was the small number of donors.

Unsorted PBMC DNA went through sequencing on ten immunoSEQ deep assay plates. Generated by immunoSEQ multiplex PCR, the TCRdb table keeps only in-frame clones and is missing some. Of fewer than 600,000 clones listed, roughly three quarters were seen once; the top ten hold around 12%. Healthy adults negative for HIV, lacking recent acute infections or vaccinations, served as donors. This clone was observed once. The antigen is undetermined. This is likely an artifact of a read error, given a far larger clone one base away. Other DNA variants within this sample encode the same CDR3. Germline CDR1 reads MRHNA; CDR2 reads SNTAGT. V shed 0 bases and J 5 bases; nucleotides not matched to a gene: 2. The CDR3 totals 15 residues.

The specimen sequenced was PBMCs. The clonotype originates from a woman aged 40-49 years in good health. Some clones in this sample may be carry-over from other donors' samples. The chain employs TRBV6-4 and TRBJ2-1, with 9 bases aligning to TRBD2. The CDR3 reads CASSDSAGGNNEQFF. The CDR3 DNA reads TGTGCCAGCAGTGACTCTGCGGGAGGGAACAATGAGCAGTTCTTC.